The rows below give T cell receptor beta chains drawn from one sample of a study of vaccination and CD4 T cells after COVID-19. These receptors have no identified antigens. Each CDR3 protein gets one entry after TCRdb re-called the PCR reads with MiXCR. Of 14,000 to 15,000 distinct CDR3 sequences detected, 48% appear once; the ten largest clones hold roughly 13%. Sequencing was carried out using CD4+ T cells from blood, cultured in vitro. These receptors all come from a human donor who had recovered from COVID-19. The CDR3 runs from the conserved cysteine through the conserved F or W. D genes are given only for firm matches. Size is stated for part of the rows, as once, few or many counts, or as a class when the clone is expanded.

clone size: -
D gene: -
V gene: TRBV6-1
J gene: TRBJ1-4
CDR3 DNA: TGTGCCAGCAGTGAAAGGGAGGGACAAGGGGGTGAAAAACTGTTTTTT
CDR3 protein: CASSEREGQGGEKLFF

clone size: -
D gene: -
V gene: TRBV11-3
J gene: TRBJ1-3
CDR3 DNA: TGTGCCAGCAGCTTAACGACAGGAGGGACCATATATTTT
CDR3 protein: CASSLTTGGTIYF

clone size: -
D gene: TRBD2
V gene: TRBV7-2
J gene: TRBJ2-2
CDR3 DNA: TGTGCCAGCAGCTTGAGGATCGGCGGGGGGGCCACCGGGGAGCTGTTTTTT
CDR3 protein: CASSLRIGGGATGELFF

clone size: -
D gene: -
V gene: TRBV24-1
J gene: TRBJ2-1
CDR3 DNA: TGTGCCACCGGGGGGGACAACTCCTACAATGAGCAGTTCTTC
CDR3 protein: CATGGDNSYNEQFF

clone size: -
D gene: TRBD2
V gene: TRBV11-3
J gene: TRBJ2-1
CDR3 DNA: TGTGCCAGCAGCAAACGACTAGCGGGGCCCAATGAGCAGTTCTTC
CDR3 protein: CASSKRLAGPNEQFF

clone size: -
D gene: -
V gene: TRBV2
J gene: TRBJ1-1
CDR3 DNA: TGTGCCAGCAGGGCCCGGGGTTCGAACACTGAAGCTTTCTTT
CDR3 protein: CASRARGSNTEAFF

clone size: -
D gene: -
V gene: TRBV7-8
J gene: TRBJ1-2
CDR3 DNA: TGTGCCAGCAGCTTAGATGGGTGGGGCAGCTATGGCTACACCTTC
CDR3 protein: CASSLDGWGSYGYTF

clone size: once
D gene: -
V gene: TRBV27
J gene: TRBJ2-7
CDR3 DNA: TGTGCCCCGTCAGCTCCCTCACCCTACGAGCAGTACTTC
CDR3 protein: CAPSAPSPYEQYF

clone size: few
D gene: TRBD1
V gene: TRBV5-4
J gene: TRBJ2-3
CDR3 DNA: TGTGCCAGCAGTGCCGGGACAGCAAGCACAGATACGCAGTATTTT
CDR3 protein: CASSAGTASTDTQYF

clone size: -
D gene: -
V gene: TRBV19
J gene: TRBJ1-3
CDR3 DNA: TGTGCCAGTAGTAGGCGGGGGAACCCTGGAAACACCATATATTTT
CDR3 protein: CASSRRGNPGNTIYF

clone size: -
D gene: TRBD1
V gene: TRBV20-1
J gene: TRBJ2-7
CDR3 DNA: TGCAGTGCTGCCGGGACAGGGGTCGTAGTCGAGCAGTACTTC
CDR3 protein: CSAAGTGVVVEQYF

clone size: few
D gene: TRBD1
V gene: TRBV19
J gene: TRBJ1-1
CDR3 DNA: TGTGCCAGTAGTATAGGAGGGGGCGTGACTGAAGCTTTCTTT
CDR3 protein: CASSIGGGVTEAFF

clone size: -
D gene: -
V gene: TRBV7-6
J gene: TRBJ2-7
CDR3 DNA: TGTGCCAGCAGCCTCCTCCCGACTGACGCCGAGCAGTACTTC
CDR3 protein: CASSLLPTDAEQYF

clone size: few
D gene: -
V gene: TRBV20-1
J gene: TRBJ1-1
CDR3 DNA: TGCAGTGCAAAGGTGGGACAGAACACTGAAGCTTTCTTT
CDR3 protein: CSAKVGQNTEAFF

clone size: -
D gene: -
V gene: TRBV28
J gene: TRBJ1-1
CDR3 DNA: TGTGCCAGCAGTTCCCGGCGGGGGGCGGGTGAAGCTTTCTTT
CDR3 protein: CASSSRRGAGEAFF

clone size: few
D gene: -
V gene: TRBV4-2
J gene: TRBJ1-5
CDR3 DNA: TGTGCCAGCAGCCAAGATCCCATGGGGTTGGGCAATCAGCCCCAGCATTTT
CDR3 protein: CASSQDPMGLGNQPQHF

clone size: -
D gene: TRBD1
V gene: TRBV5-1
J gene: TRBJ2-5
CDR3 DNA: TGCGCCAGCAGCTTGTTCGGGACAGGGGGAGAGACCCAGTACTTC
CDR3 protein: CASSLFGTGGETQYF

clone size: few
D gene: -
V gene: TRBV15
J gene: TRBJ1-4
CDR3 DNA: TGTGCCACCAGCAGAGGATCCGGCGGCTACAATGAAAAACTGTTTTTT
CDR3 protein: CATSRGSGGYNEKLFF

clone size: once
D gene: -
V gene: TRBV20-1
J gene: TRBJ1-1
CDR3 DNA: TGCAGTGCCGAACCTTTCCCCACCGGGGGGAACACTGAAGCTTTCTTT
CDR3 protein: CSAEPFPTGGNTEAFF

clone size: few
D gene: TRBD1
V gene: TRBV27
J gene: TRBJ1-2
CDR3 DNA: TGTGCCAGCAGCCAACGTGGACAGGGAAGAGGGGGCTACACCTTC
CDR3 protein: CASSQRGQGRGGYTF

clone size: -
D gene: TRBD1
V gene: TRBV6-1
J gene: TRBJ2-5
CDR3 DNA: TGTGCCAGCAGAGACATGGGACAGTCTCAAGAGACCCAGTACTTC
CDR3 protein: CASRDMGQSQETQYF

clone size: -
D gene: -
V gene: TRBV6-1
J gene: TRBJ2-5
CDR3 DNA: TGTGCCAGCAGCCGAGAGTACCAAGAGACCCAGTACTTC
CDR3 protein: CASSREYQETQYF

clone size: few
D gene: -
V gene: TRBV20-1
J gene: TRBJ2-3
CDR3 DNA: TGCAGTGCTCCCTCGCGGAGCGGGAGCACAGATACGCAGTATTTT
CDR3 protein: CSAPSRSGSTDTQYF

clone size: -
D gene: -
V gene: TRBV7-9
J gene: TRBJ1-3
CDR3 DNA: TGTGCCAGCAGCTTAATGGCAGGCGCGGGAAACACCATATATTTT
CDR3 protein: CASSLMAGAGNTIYF

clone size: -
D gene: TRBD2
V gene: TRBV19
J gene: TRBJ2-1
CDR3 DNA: TGTGCCAGTAGCAACCTAGCGGGACCGTACAATGAGCAGTTCTTC
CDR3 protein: CASSNLAGPYNEQFF

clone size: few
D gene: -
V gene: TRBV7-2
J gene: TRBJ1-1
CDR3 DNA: TGTGCCAGCAGCTTCACTCTAGTGAACACTGAAGCTTTCTTT
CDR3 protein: CASSFTLVNTEAFF

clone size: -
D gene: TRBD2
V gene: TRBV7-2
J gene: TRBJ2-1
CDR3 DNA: TGTGCCAGCAGCTTGGCGGGAGCTAAGAACAATGAGCAGTTCTTC
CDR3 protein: CASSLAGAKNNEQFF

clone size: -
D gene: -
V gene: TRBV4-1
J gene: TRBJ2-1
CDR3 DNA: TGCGCCAGCAGCCCCCCCTTGGTTTCCAATGAGCAGTTCTTC
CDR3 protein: CASSPPLVSNEQFF

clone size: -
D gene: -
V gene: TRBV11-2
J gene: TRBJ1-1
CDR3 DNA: TGTGCCAGCAGGCAAACAAGGGGACGCCCTAACACTGAAGCTTTCTTT
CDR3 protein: CASRQTRGRPNTEAFF

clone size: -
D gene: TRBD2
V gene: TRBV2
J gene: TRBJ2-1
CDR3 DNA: TGTGCCAGCAGTGAATCGATTAGCGGGAGAGTTCGGTACAATGAGCAGTTCTTC
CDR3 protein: CASSESISGRVRYNEQFF